Shown below are 23 T cell receptor beta chains from a single sample sequenced in a study of T cell responses to AZD1222 COVID-19 vaccine (dated by TCRdb to about 2021). In light of the paper, this sample's time point label describes: baseline before first vaccination. Libraries were made using the immunoSEQ multiplex PCR assay. TCRdb provides this immuneACCESS table in a form limited to in-frame rearrangements. Some clones are lacking; in checked studies, under half of them reflect an unresolved V gene, and why the rest are absent is not known. The sample includes 100,000 to 110,000 clones, with about nine tenths observed a single time. Clones ranked in the top ten supply 1.5% to 2% of the sample. Sequenced material: peripheral blood, taken on day 0 of AZD1222 vaccination. The receptors come from an adult in good health.

The count of this clone is one. This rearrangement joins TRBV2 to TRBJ1-2; D is undetermined. Germline V gene lookup returns CDR1 SNHLY and CDR2 FYNNEI. V was pared by 7 bases and J by 4 bases, with 7 bases between. This CDR3 contains 11 residues. CDR3: CASKESYGYTF. CDR3 DNA: TGTGCCAGCAAGGAAAGCTATGGCTACACCTTC.

The genes are TRBV6-5 and TRBJ2-7; TRBD2 aligns across 8 bases. CDR1 and CDR2 (germline): MNHEY, SVGAGI. With 6 bases clipped from V and 4 bases from J, the junction kept 5 bases outside the gene matches. The CDR3 runs 13 residues. CDR3 protein: CASRREGGYEQYF. The CDR3 nucleotides read TGTGCCAGCAGACGGGAGGGGGGTTACGAGCAGTACTTC.

V is TRBV28 and J is TRBJ1-1; the D gene is possibly TRBD1 (6 bases). CDR1 and CDR2 (germline): MDHEN, SYDVKM. V was pared by 5 bases and J by 0 bases, with 13 bases between. This CDR3 has 15 amino acids. The CDR3 nucleotides read TGTGCCAGCAGTCGTTCAGGACAGCTGAACACTGAAGCTTTCTTT. It translates to CASSRSGQLNTEAFF.

The chain joins TRBV15 to TRBJ2-1; D is unresolved. V lost 1 base and J 4 bases, leaving 11 bases between the germline ends. Germline V gene sequence: CDR1 LNHNV, CDR2 YYDKDF (reference sequence). The CDR3 sequence is 15 residues long. Here the CDR3 DNA reads TGTGCCACCAGCAGAGGTCAAGGTGGGTACAATGAGCAGTTCTTC. Translating gives CATSRGQGGYNEQFF.

The gene calls are TRBV6-1 and TRBJ1-1; D gene ambiguous. The V end was cut by 5 bases, the J end by 2 bases, with 12 bases between. CDR3 length: 14 amino acids. Germline CDR1 and CDR2: MNHNS and SASEGT. The CDR3 protein is CASSNTVGNTEAFF. CDR3 in DNA: TGTGCCAGCAGTAACACCGTGGGAAACACTGAAGCTTTCTTT.

The chain couples TRBV5-1 to TRBJ2-1; 10 bases are a match to TRBD2. Per the germline V gene, CDR1 is SGHRS and CDR2 is YFSETQ. This CDR3 contains 17 residues. The trim removed 1 base at V and 3 bases at J, leaving 7 bases unmatched. Written as DNA, the CDR3 is TGCGCCAGCAGCTTGAGGCTAGCGGGAGCCGACTACAATGAGCAGTTCTTC. As protein: CASSLRLAGADYNEQFF.

The CDR3 spells CASSNRGLRERNEQFF. CDR3 coding DNA: TGTGCCAGCAGCAACAGGGGGCTGCGGGAGAGGAATGAGCAGTTCTTC. The chain uses TRBV6-2 or TRBV6-3 and TRBJ2-1; TRBD1 aligns across 9 bases. CDR3 length: 16 residues. Germline V CDR1 and CDR2: MNHEY, SVGEGT. J was trimmed by 7 bases and V by 6 bases; bases with no gene match: 13.

The chain links TRBV19 to TRBJ1-2; D is unclear. V was shortened by 2 bases and J by 2 bases, with 3 bases between the two germline ends. CDR3 length equals 12 residues. Germline V CDR1 and CDR2: LNHDA, SQIVND (reference sequence). CDR3: CASSIRNYGYTF. DNA for the CDR3: TGTGCCAGTAGTATAAGGAACTATGGCTACACCTTC.

This chain joins TRBV28 and TRBJ2-7; 7 bases match TRBD1. Losses at the gene ends were 6 bases for V and 1 base for J; bases not matched to a gene: 9. This CDR3 region has 15 residues. Germline CDR1 is MDHEN and CDR2 is SYDVKM. CDR3 in DNA: TGTGCCAGCAGCCGCCTGACAGGGCGTTCCTACGAGCAGTACTTC. Amino acids: CASSRLTGRSYEQYF.

V is TRBV19 and J is TRBJ1-1, with D possibly TRBD1 on 6 matching bases. The CDR3 length is 14 residues. CDR1 and CDR2 (germline): LNHDA, SQIVND (reference sequence). The germline V and J ends were trimmed by 3 bases and 3 bases, with 11 bases remaining between them. CDR3 sequence reads: CASSMGRGYTEAFF. The CDR3 region has the DNA TGTGCCAGTAGTATGGGCAGGGGTTACACTGAAGCTTTCTTT.

In its sample, this clone was seen a few times. The V and J genes are TRBV27 and TRBJ2-7; D remains ambiguous. The CDR3 runs 15 residues. Trimming stripped 0 bases from V and 4 bases from J, with 13 bases between. CDR1 is MNHEY, CDR2 SMNVEV, per germline (reference sequence). The CDR3 bases are TGTGCCAGCAGTTTATCATCGGTGGTGCTGTACGAGCAGTACTTC. As protein: CASSLSSVVLYEQYF.

The chain recombines TRBV3-1 (or the pseudogene TRBV3-2) with TRBJ1-2; TRBD1 matches at 7 bases. The CDR3 extends over 14 amino acids. Germline V gives CDR1 LGHDT, CDR2 YNNKEL (reference sequence). V shed 4 bases, J shed 4 bases, and the junction held 6 bases outside the gene matches. The CDR3 sequence: CASSPMTGSYGYTF. CDR3 sequence (DNA): TGTGCCAGCAGCCCAATGACAGGGTCCTATGGCTACACCTTC.

J is TRBJ1-5 and V is TRBV12-3 or TRBV12-4, with D unresolved. CDR3 length: 13 amino acids. The V gene lost 4 bases and the J gene lost 6 bases, with 10 bases spanning the gap. The CDR3 DNA reads TGTGCCAGCAGTTCTTTAGCAACTCAGCCCCAGCATTTT. It yields the protein CASSSLATQPQHF.

The gene calls are TRBV7-2 and TRBJ2-7; no definite D call. The V and J ends lost 5 bases and 7 bases respectively, with 15 bases between them. The germline V gene has CDR1 SGHTA and CDR2 FQGNSA. This CDR3 spans 13 amino acids. CDR3 loop: CASSPVWLGEQYF. DNA of the CDR3: TGTGCCAGCAGCCCGGTCTGGCTCGGAGAGCAGTACTTC.

This clone was seen only once. V and J are TRBV18 and TRBJ1-5; the D gene is possibly TRBD1 (6 bases). The CDR3 runs to 15 residues. Germline V gene lookup returns CDR1 KGHSH and CDR2 LQKENI. V was clipped by 3 bases and J by 7 bases, with 16 bases between them. The CDR3 protein is CASSPSEGGSQPQHF. The CDR3 DNA reads TGTGCCAGCTCACCCTCCGAGGGGGGCTCCCAGCCCCAGCATTTT.

The chain carries TRBV28 and TRBJ2-7, with TRBD2 as a possible D gene (6 bases). The V gene lost 3 bases and the J gene lost 3 bases, with 21 bases spanning the gap. In germline, CDR1 is MDHEN, CDR2 SYDVKM. This CDR3 has 17 residues. The CDR3 bases are TGTGCCAGCAGTTTCCGATACCTCGGGACTGGAGGCTACGAGCAGTACTTC. Translating gives CASSFRYLGTGGYEQYF. Full variable domain (missing parts from reference TRBV28 and TRBJ2-7): DVKVTQSSRYLVKRTGEKVFLECVQDMDHENMFWYRQDPGLGLRLIYFSYDVKMKEKGDIPEGYSVSREKKERFSLILESASTNQTSMYLCASSFRYLGTGGYEQYFGPGTRLTVT.

The chain combines TRBV2 with TRBJ1-6; no reliable D call. V was trimmed by 6 bases and J by 7 bases, leaving 19 bases between them. The CDR3 sequence is 16 residues long. Germline CDR1 SNHLY, CDR2 FYNNEI. CDR3 sequence (DNA): TGTGCCAGCAGCCCCTTTGCGTACAGTGAGAATTCACCCCTCCACTTT. Amino acids: CASSPFAYSENSPLHF.

The chain recombines TRBV29-1 with TRBJ1-1, with a weak D call TRBD1 (5 bases). Germline V CDR1 and CDR2: SQVTM, ANQGSEA. V lost 5 bases, J lost 5 bases, and 9 bases lay in between. The CDR3 covers 11 residues. The CDR3 nucleotides are TGCAGCGTTCGGGGCGGGACTGAAGCTTTCTTT. This codes for CSVRGGTEAFF.

The gene calls are TRBV27 and TRBJ2-2; the match to TRBD2 covers 7 bases. From germline, CDR1 is MNHEY and CDR2 SMNVEV (reference sequence). The CDR3 covers 15 residues. V trimming: 6 bases; J trimming: 2 bases; junction bases outside the gene matches: 6. The CDR3 loop is CASSPGTTNTGELFF. CDR3 DNA: TGTGCCAGCAGCCCCGGGACTACAAACACCGGGGAGCTGTTTTTT.

This clone came up a few times. V usage is TRBV28 and J usage is TRBJ1-5; 8 positions agree with TRBD1. This CDR3 is 15 amino acids long. Losses at the gene ends were 5 bases for V and 8 bases for J; bases not matched to a gene: 11. Germline assignment: CDR1 MDHEN and CDR2 SYDVKM. In nucleotides, the CDR3 is TGTGCCAGCAGTACGGACAGGGCGGGGACCGAGCCCCAGCATTTT. It codes for CASSTDRAGTEPQHF.

This clone appeared once. The J gene is TRBJ2-3, the V gene TRBV6-5; tentative D call: TRBD1 (6 bases). The CDR3 length is 15 residues. V was shortened by 6 bases and J by 5 bases, with 18 bases between the two germline ends. The germline V gene has CDR1 MNHEY and CDR2 SVGAGI. CDR3 protein: CASRGSQDSQDTQYF. The CDR3 DNA follows: TGTGCCAGCAGGGGGTCCCAGGACAGTCAAGATACGCAGTATTTT.

The chain combines TRBV28 with TRBJ2-6; tentative D call: TRBD2 (6 bases). The CDR3 has 17 residues. Germline CDR1 and CDR2: MDHEN and SYDVKM. Deletions cut 6 bases from V and 4 bases from J, with 19 bases between. DNA of the CDR3: TGTGCCAGCAGCGTGGAGGGTATCGTTACGGGGGCCAACGTCCTGACTTTC. Its protein product is CASSVEGIVTGANVLTF.

This chain links TRBV28 with TRBJ1-5; D uncertain. Germline CDR1 MDHEN, CDR2 SYDVKM. V was clipped by 0 bases and J by 0 bases, with 18 bases between them. This CDR3 is built from 19 residues. The CDR3 DNA reads TGTGCCAGCAGTTTATGGGCCTTCATGCGGGGAGATAGCAATCAGCCCCAGCATTTT. Protein sequence: CASSLWAFMRGDSNQPQHF.